The clone carrying this T cell receptor (beta chain) has ten or more counts. These data belong to a study of T cells after yellow fever vaccination. As TCR cDNA was made by 5'RACE template switching, a universal primer site and UMIs were added. TCRdb processed the 5' RACE reads anew with MiXCR; each CDR3 protein has one entry. Found here are about 300,000 distinct CDR3 sequences, approximately 4% of them singletons; the top ten hold 20% to 25%. The CDR3 spans 16 residues. J lost 4 bases, V lost 0 bases, and 8 bases had no gene match. Germline V gives CDR1 SGHNT, CDR2 YYREEE (reference sequence). V is TRBV5-4 and J is TRBJ1-2; 8 bases are a match to TRBD1. The sequencing used PBMCs, collected 5 days after the yellow fever booster vaccination. The clonotype comes from a man younger than 35 who received the YFV17D yellow fever vaccine. CDR3 amino acids: CASSLGDRWGPYGYTF. DNA of the CDR3: TGTGCCAGCAGCTTGGGGGACAGGTGGGGGCCCTATGGCTACACCTTC.